These T cell receptor beta chains were read from a single sample in a study of cytomegalovirus exposure and HLA in healthy donors. Only in-frame clones appear in the TCRdb table, and some are missing; sequencing was by immunoSEQ multiplex PCR. Counted here are 100,000 to 150,000 clones, about two thirds occurring once; the ten biggest clones make up 2.6%. The sequencing input was PBMCs. These receptors all come from a woman aged 55-70 years in good health and CMV-seropositive. Each CDR3 is given with its conserved first and last residue. The D gene is left open where the match is weak. Size values are once, few and many counts, or a class for expanded clones, and some rows have none.

size | D | J | length | V | CDR3 | DNA
NA | NA | TRBJ1-5 | 17 | TRBV19 | CASSISPRPGWGQPQHF | TGTGCCAGTAGTATTAGTCCCCGGCCAGGGTGGGGTCAGCCCCAGCATTTT
NA | TRBD2 | TRBJ2-1 | 14 | TRBV7-2 | CASSPGTSINEQFF | TGTGCCAGCAGCCCCGGGACTAGTATCAATGAGCAGTTCTTC
NA | NA | TRBJ2-5 | 14 | TRBV6-4 | CASSESSRAETQYF | TGTGCCAGCAGTGAAAGCTCTCGCGCGGAGACCCAGTACTTC
once | NA | TRBJ1-6 | 13 | TRBV2 | CASSEVANSPLHF | TGTGCCAGCAGTGAAGTTGCGAATTCACCCCTCCACTTT
NA | NA | TRBJ1-2 | 14 | TRBV18 | CASSPPSRRDGYTF | TGTGCCAGCTCACCACCGTCGCGGAGGGATGGCTACACCTTC
NA | NA | TRBJ2-5 | 13 | TRBV19 | CASSIALGETQYF | TGTGCCAGTAGTATAGCCCTCGGGGAGACCCAGTACTTC
NA | NA | TRBJ1-3 | 14 | TRBV9 | CASSAPGTGNTIYF | TGTGCCAGCAGCGCACCGGGTACAGGAAACACCATATATTTT
NA | TRBD1 | TRBJ2-2 | 14 | TRBV19 | CASSMDRVVGELFF | TGTGCCAGTAGTATGGACAGGGTGGTTGGGGAGCTGTTTTTT
NA | TRBD2 | TRBJ2-1 | 16 | TRBV6-1 | CASSARGAGGDNEQFF | TGTGCCAGCAGTGCCAGGGGCGCGGGGGGGGACAATGAGCAGTTCTTC
NA | NA | TRBJ2-7 | 15 | TRBV6-1 | CASSEAGRWDNEQYF | TGTGCCAGCAGTGAAGCGGGGAGGTGGGATAACGAGCAGTACTTC
NA | TRBD2 | TRBJ2-1 | 13 | TRBV5-6 | CASSLGGLAEQFF | TGTGCCAGCAGCTTGGGGGGACTAGCGGAACAGTTCTTC
NA | NA | TRBJ1-5 | 15 | TRBV7-9 | CASSLEFGGNQPQHF | TGTGCCAGCAGCTTAGAGTTCGGAGGCAATCAGCCCCAGCATTTT
NA | TRBD1 | TRBJ1-4 | 14 | TRBV9 | CASSAGGGNEKLFF | TGTGCCAGCAGCGCCGGAGGGGGCAATGAAAAACTGTTTTTT
NA | NA | TRBJ2-7 | 14 | TRBV6-5 | CASSYVGGDSAQYF | TGTGCCAGCAGTTACGTCGGGGGGGACAGTGCGCAGTACTTC
once | NA | TRBJ1-6 | 16 | TRBV9 | CASSRQRSSYNSPLHF | TGTGCCAGCAGCCGACAGCGAAGCTCCTATAATTCACCCCTCCACTTT
NA | TRBD1 | TRBJ1-5 | 16 | TRBV6-1 | CASSDHLTGRGQPQHF | TGTGCCAGCAGTGATCACCTGACAGGGCGGGGTCAGCCCCAGCATTTT
NA | NA | TRBJ1-1 | 15 | TRBV10-3 | CAISAGFEGNTEAFF | TGTGCCATCAGTGCCGGGTTCGAGGGGAACACTGAAGCTTTCTTT
few | NA | TRBJ1-1 | 15 | TRBV7-8 | CASSLVRGAYTEAFF | TGTGCCAGCAGCTTAGTTCGGGGGGCGTACACTGAAGCTTTCTTT
NA | NA | TRBJ1-4 | 17 | TRBV25-1 | CASSEYGRRRENEKLFF | TGTGCCAGCAGTGAATATGGGCGGCGGAGGGAGAATGAAAAACTGTTTTTT
NA | TRBD1 | TRBJ1-4 | 16 | TRBV7-9 | CASSARTGTTNEKLFF | TGTGCCAGCAGCGCAAGGACAGGTACAACTAATGAAAAACTGTTTTTT
NA | NA | TRBJ1-1 | 13 | TRBV10-2 | CASTGQTNTEAFF | TGCGCCAGCACCGGACAAACGAACACTGAAGCTTTCTTT
NA | TRBD2 | TRBJ2-1 | 18 | TRBV6-1 | CASSEEGGGGSSYNEQFF | TGTGCCAGCAGTGAAGAGGGCGGGGGGGGGAGCTCCTACAATGAGCAGTTCTTC
NA | TRBD1 | TRBJ1-5 | 14 | TRBV10-3 | CAIRGDRGNQPQHF | TGTGCCATCAGGGGGGACAGGGGCAATCAGCCCCAGCATTTT
NA | TRBD1 | TRBJ2-7 | 13 | TRBV18 | CASSPAGGYEQYF | TGTGCCAGCTCCCCCGCAGGGGGCTACGAGCAGTACTTC
NA | TRBD1 | TRBJ2-7 | 14 | TRBV29-1 | CSVAGTGSSYEQYF | TGCAGCGTTGCCGGGACAGGGAGCTCCTACGAGCAGTACTTC
NA | TRBD2 | TRBJ2-5 | 14 | TRBV11-2 | CASSPGGGGGTQYF | TGTGCCAGCAGCCCTGGGGGGGGTGGGGGGACCCAGTACTTC
NA | TRBD1 | TRBJ2-5 | 14 | TRBV5-1 | CASSTGTGEETQYF | TGCGCCAGCAGTACGGGGACAGGCGAAGAGACCCAGTACTTC
NA | NA | TRBJ1-4 | 14 | TRBV13 | CASSFDQGDEKLFF | TGTGCCAGCAGCTTTGACCAGGGCGATGAAAAACTGTTTTTT
NA | TRBD2 | TRBJ2-7 | 11 | TRBV25-1 | CGGLAGYEQYF | TGCGGGGGACTAGCGGGGTACGAGCAGTACTTC
NA | TRBD1 | TRBJ1-2 | 15 | TRBV6-1 | CASTPGQGADTGYTF | TGTGCCAGCACCCCGGGACAGGGGGCGGATACTGGCTACACCTTC
few | TRBD1 | TRBJ2-5 | 13 | TRBV5-1 | CASSRDSQETQYF | TGCGCCAGCAGCAGGGACAGCCAAGAGACCCAGTACTTC